These T cell receptor beta chains were read from a single sample in a study of blood T cell repertoires in COVID-19. The protocol was immunoSEQ multiplex PCR, while the TCRdb copy is restricted to in-frame clones and leaves out a portion. This sample has fewer than 35,000 clones, with 90% to 95% found just once. Sequencing was done on a sample of peripheral blood. These receptor sequences come from a man in his 60s with acute or convalescent COVID-19. Each CDR3 is given with its conserved first and last residue. Each record gives: J gene, V gene, clone size, D gene, CDR3 length, CDR3 DNA, CDR3 protein. The D gene is left open where the match is weak. Size is omitted from some rows. Given values are once, few, many or a class for expanded clones.

TRBJ2-2 | TRBV6-2/TRBV6-3 | NA | TRBD2 | 16 | TGTGCCAGCAGCCCCATGGGGCGGGAGCAAACCGGGGAGCTGTTTTTT | CASSPMGREQTGELFF
TRBJ1-5 | TRBV2 | NA | NA | 12 | TGTGCCAGCAGTGATGTGAGGCAGCCCCAGCATTTT | CASSDVRQPQHF
TRBJ2-2 | TRBV18 | NA | NA | 15 | TGTGCCAGCTCACCGGGGGGACAGCGAGCCGGGGAGCTGTTTTTT | CASSPGGQRAGELFF
TRBJ1-1 | TRBV5-1 | few | NA | 13 | TGCGCCAGCAGCTTAAGAGGGGGCACTGAAGCTTTCTTT | CASSLRGGTEAFF
TRBJ2-7 | TRBV10-3 | NA | TRBD2 | 12 | TGTGCCATCAGTGAGTCGCAGGGACTAGCGTACTTC | CAISESQGLAYF
TRBJ2-1 | TRBV24-1 | NA | TRBD2 | 15 | TGTGCCACGGGGCAAGGGGCGGGAGTCAACAATGAGCAGTTCTTC | CATGQGAGVNNEQFF
TRBJ1-5 | TRBV4-1 | NA | NA | 16 | TGCGCCAGCAGCCAAGCTGGTACGGGGTCTTATCAGCCCCAGCATTTT | CASSQAGTGSYQPQHF
TRBJ2-2 | TRBV10-3 | NA | TRBD1 | 14 | TGTGCCCTCTCGGGACAGCTGAACACCGGGGAGCTGTTTTTT | CALSGQLNTGELFF
TRBJ1-6 | TRBV11-3 | NA | NA | 17 | TGTGCCAGCAGCTTAAATGGACAGAAGATCTATAATTCACCCCTCCACTTT | CASSLNGQKIYNSPLHF
TRBJ1-2 | TRBV13 | NA | TRBD1 | 15 | TGTGCCAGCAGCTTGACAGGGTCTGCTAACTATGGCTACACCTTC | CASSLTGSANYGYTF
TRBJ2-5 | TRBV30 | NA | NA | 15 | TGTGCCTGGAGTAGGGGGCAGGGGGGTCGGGAGACCCAGTACTTC | CAWSRGQGGRETQYF